These 18 T cell receptor beta chains share one sample of origin, sequenced in a study of CD8+ T cells in alopecia areata. cDNA serving as the sequencing template came from extracted, reverse transcribed RNA. TCRdb keeps only in-frame clones here, not all; method: immunoSEQ multiplex PCR. The sample has 90,000 to 130,000 clones, approximately 59% seen once. Sequenced material: CD8+ T cells sorted from blood. The receptors stem from a human donor in good health.

The chain couples TRBV6-5 to TRBJ2-2; TRBD1 or TRBD2 may be the D gene (5 bases each). CDR1 MNHEY and CDR2 SVGAGI come from the germline V gene. V dropped 6 bases and J dropped 6 bases, with 11 bases sitting between them. CDR3 length: 13 residues. The DNA for the CDR3 is TGTGCCAGCAGCAGCAGGGACCCCGGGGAGCTGTTTTTT. Encoded protein: CASSSRDPGELFF.

The chain employs TRBV7-8 and TRBJ2-5, with D tentatively TRBD1 or TRBD2 (5 bases each). CDR1 and CDR2 (germline): SGHVS, FQNEAQ. This CDR3 is built from 16 residues. The ends were cut back, 1 base at V and 4 bases at J, with 16 bases in the middle. The CDR3 DNA follows: TGTGCCAGCAGCTTAGGGGACCTCGCGTTGGGAGAGACCCAGTACTTC. This translates into CASSLGDLALGETQYF.

The chain couples TRBV5-1 to TRBJ2-5; D possibly corresponds to TRBD1 (6 bases). Germline V gene sequence: CDR1 SGHRS, CDR2 YFSETQ. The CDR3 runs to 16 residues. Trimming left V 0 bases short and J 0 bases short, with 12 bases between. The CDR3 DNA follows: TGCGCCAGCAGCTTGGGGGACACCTTTTACCAAGAGACCCAGTACTTC. It translates to CASSLGDTFYQETQYF.

In its sample, this clone was seen a few times. Here the CDR3 DNA reads TGTGCCAGCAGTTACTCGAGGGCCCAGGATACGCAGTATTTT. Its protein is CASSYSRAQDTQYF. The J gene is TRBJ2-3, the V gene TRBV6-6; TRBD2 might be the D (5 bases). CDR1 is MNHNY, CDR2 SVGAGI, per germline (reference sequence). V was shortened by 0 bases and J by 6 bases, with 10 bases between the two germline ends. The CDR3 extends over 14 amino acids.

This chain joins TRBV29-1 and TRBJ2-1; TRBD1 aligns across 8 bases. The CDR3 is made up of 14 amino acids. Per the germline V gene, CDR1 is SQVTM and CDR2 is ANQGSEA. Trimming at V came to 6 bases and at J to 4 bases, leaving 8 bases not matched to a gene. The CDR3 region has the DNA TGCAGCGTATACACAGGGACAGGATACAATGAGCAGTTCTTC. Amino acids: CSVYTGTGYNEQFF.

This clone turned up a few times. The chain couples TRBV28 to TRBJ2-6; D unresolved. The germline V gene has CDR1 MDHEN and CDR2 SYDVKM. V lost 2 bases and J lost 2, with 7 bases in between. This CDR3 has 15 residues. As DNA, the CDR3 is TGTGCCAGCAGTTTAGCGGTTACTGGGGCCAACGTCCTGACTTTC. It yields the protein CASSLAVTGANVLTF.

The chain combines TRBV10-2 with TRBJ1-1; D unresolved. Trimming cost V 8 bases and J 5 bases, with 21 bases left between them. Germline lookup yields CDR1 WSHSY and CDR2 SAAADI. The CDR3 is 15 residues long. The CDR3 nucleotides read TGCGCCAGCGCCACCTCGACGCGCCCAGGTACTGAAGCTTTCTTT. Translating it yields CASATSTRPGTEAFF.

The chain combines TRBV9 with TRBJ1-1, with 8 positions matching TRBD1. V lost 4 bases to trimming and J lost 1 base; unmatched junction nucleotides: 3. The CDR3 extends over 14 amino acids. Germline V CDR1 and CDR2: SGDLS, YYNGEE. CDR3 sequence: CASSNDRGNTEAFF. In DNA, the CDR3 is TGTGCCAGCAGCAACGACAGGGGGAACACTGAAGCTTTCTTT.

This chain connects TRBV7-6 to TRBJ1-2, with a possible D match to TRBD1 (5 bases). CDR1 and CDR2 (germline): SGHVS, FNYEAQ. The CDR3 is 17 amino acids. With 0 bases removed from V and 4 bases from J, the gap between germline ends came to 18 bases. CDR3 residues: CASSLASWQGGGYGYTF. The CDR3 DNA is TGTGCCAGCAGCTTAGCGAGTTGGCAGGGTGGAGGCTATGGCTACACCTTC. Complete variable domain (other parts from reference TRBV7-6 and TRBJ1-2): GAGVSQSPRYKVTKRGQDVALRCDPISGHVSLYWYRQALGQGPEFLTYFNYEAQQDKSGLPNDRFSAERPEGSISTLTIQRTEQRDSAMYRCASSLASWQGGGYGYTFGSGTRLTVV.

This clone was recorded many times. This chain uses TRBV28 with TRBJ2-7; D uncertain. This CDR3 spans 13 amino acids. Germline V gene lookup returns CDR1 MDHEN and CDR2 SYDVKM. V was trimmed by 6 bases and J by 3 bases, leaving 12 bases between them. The CDR3 region has the DNA TGTGCCAGCAGCCTGGACGCAGGCTACGAGCAGTACTTC. Amino acids: CASSLDAGYEQYF.

This chain joins TRBV2 and TRBJ2-3; maybe TRBD2 (6 bases). The ends were cut back, 5 bases at V and 0 bases at J, with 9 bases in the middle. Per germline, CDR1 SNHLY and CDR2 FYNNEI. This CDR3 has 14 amino acids. CDR3 coding DNA: TGTGCCAGCAGTTGGACTACCAGCACAGATACGCAGTATTTT. Its translation: CASSWTTSTDTQYF.

This chain links TRBV9 with TRBJ1-3; no firm D call. Per the germline V gene, CDR1 is SGDLS and CDR2 is YYNGEE. Trimming pared 3 bases from V and 3 bases from J, leaving 1 base between. This CDR3 has 11 residues. The CDR3 loop is CASSGGNTIYF. The CDR3 DNA follows: TGTGCCAGCAGCGGTGGAAACACCATATATTTT.

The CDR3 protein is CASSRRGLGYNEQFF. DNA for the CDR3: TGTGCCAGCAGCCGTAGGGGGTTAGGATACAATGAGCAGTTCTTC. The chain recombines TRBV7-9 with TRBJ2-1; D may be TRBD1 (6 bases). Germline values: CDR1 SEHNR, CDR2 FQNEAQ (reference sequence). The CDR3 spans 15 residues. The ends were cut back, 5 bases at V and 4 bases at J, with 15 bases in the middle.

The chain employs TRBV7-6 and TRBJ2-1; a weak D match, TRBD2 (5 bases). Trimming pared 4 bases from V and 2 bases from J, leaving 6 bases between. CDR3 size: 13 residues. The germline gives CDR1 SGHVS, CDR2 FNYEAQ. The CDR3 reads CASSSGTYNEQFF. The CDR3 DNA reads TGTGCCAGCAGCTCGGGGACCTACAATGAGCAGTTCTTC.

This chain connects TRBV5-1 to TRBJ1-5; 7 positions agree with TRBD1. Germline V gene data show CDR1 as SGHRS and CDR2 as YFSETQ. There are 15 residues in the CDR3. Trimming took 4 bases from V and 1 from J; bases not matched to a gene: 5. CDR3 protein: CASSPGTDSNQPQHF. The CDR3 region has the DNA TGCGCCAGCAGCCCCGGGACAGACAGCAATCAGCCCCAGCATTTT.

The chain links TRBV11-2 to TRBJ1-1; D is unresolved. Trimming took off 5 bases at V and 5 bases at J, with 18 bases between the two ends. This CDR3 contains 15 residues. Germline V gene data show CDR1 as SGHAT and CDR2 as FQNNGV. The CDR3 sequence is CASSHQLWLETEAFF. CDR3 in DNA: TGTGCCAGCAGCCACCAGCTGTGGCTGGAGACTGAAGCTTTCTTT.

The J gene is TRBJ2-1, the V gene TRBV4-1, with a weak D call TRBD1 (6 bases). The germline CDR1 and CDR2 sequences are MGHRA and YSYEKL. The V gene lost 4 bases and the J gene lost 3 bases, with 7 bases spanning the gap. The CDR3 runs 13 residues. In nucleotides, the CDR3 is TGCGCCAGCAGCCTGGACAGCTACAATGAGCAGTTCTTC. Amino acid sequence: CASSLDSYNEQFF.

The chain recombines TRBV13 with TRBJ1-5; 8 bases are a match to TRBD1. CDR1 is PRHDT, CDR2 FYEKMQ, per germline (reference sequence). The CDR3 spans 16 residues. V was pared by 5 bases and J by 3 bases, with 9 bases of the junction left unmatched. The CDR3 here is CASSIGQGGVNQPQHF. DNA for the CDR3: TGTGCCAGCAGCATTGGACAGGGAGGCGTCAATCAGCCCCAGCATTTT.